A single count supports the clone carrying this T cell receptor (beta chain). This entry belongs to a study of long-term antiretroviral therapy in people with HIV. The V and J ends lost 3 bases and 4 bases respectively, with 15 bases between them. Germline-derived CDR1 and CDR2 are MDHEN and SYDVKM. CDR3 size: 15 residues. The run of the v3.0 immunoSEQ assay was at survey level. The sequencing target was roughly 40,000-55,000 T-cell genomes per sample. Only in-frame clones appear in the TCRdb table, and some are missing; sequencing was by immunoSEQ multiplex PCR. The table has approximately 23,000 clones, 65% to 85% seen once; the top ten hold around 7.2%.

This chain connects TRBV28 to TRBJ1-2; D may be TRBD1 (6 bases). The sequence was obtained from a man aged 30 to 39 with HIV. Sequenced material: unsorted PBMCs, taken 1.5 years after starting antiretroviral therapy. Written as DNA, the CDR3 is TGTGCCAGCAGTTTCAAGGACAGAAGGACCTATGGCTACACCTTC. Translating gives CASSFKDRRTYGYTF.